These 17 T cell receptor beta chains share one sample of origin, sequenced in a study of T cells after yellow fever vaccination. TCRdb re-called the 5' RACE reads through MiXCR, storing one row per CDR3 protein. The sample yields roughly 45,000 distinct CDR3 sequences, more than 6% seen once. This specimen was PBMCs, either bulk or a sorted T-cell subset (CD4+, CD8+, memory, or dextramer-sorted; not recorded which), taken 45 days after the yellow fever booster vaccination. The receptors stem from a man aged 25 to 45 who received the YFV17D yellow fever vaccine.

V is TRBV29-1 and J is TRBJ2-1; D call uncertain. The V and J ends lost 4 bases and 6 bases respectively, with 4 bases between them. This CDR3 spans 10 amino acids. CDR1 and CDR2 from the germline V gene are SQVTM and ANQGSEA. The CDR3 protein is CSVGVNEQFF. DNA for the CDR3: TGCAGCGTTGGGGTCAATGAGCAGTTCTTC.

At least ten counts were recorded for this clonotype. The chain uses TRBV20-1 and TRBJ1-4; maybe TRBD1 (6 bases). Germline assignment: CDR1 DFQATT and CDR2 SNEGSKA (reference sequence). The length of the CDR3 is 13 residues. Trimming pared 6 bases from V and 8 bases from J, leaving 16 bases between. The CDR3 protein is CSAIGQGTEKLFF. CDR3 sequence (DNA): TGCAGTGCAATAGGGCAGGGGACCGAAAAACTGTTTTTT.

This clonotype was observed many times. V usage is TRBV12-3 or TRBV12-4 and J usage is TRBJ1-5; 9 bases line up with TRBD1. The CDR3 totals 15 residues. With V trimmed by 9 bases and J by 3 bases, 9 bases remained unmatched. The CDR3 loop is CASNSGTGINQPQHF. The DNA of the CDR3 is TGTGCCAGTAATTCCGGGACAGGGATCAATCAGCCCCAGCATTTT.

This clonotype was seen ten or more times. DNA for the CDR3: TGTGCCAGCAGCACGGACAGGGGAGGAAAGACCCAGTACTTC. Protein product: CASSTDRGGKTQYF. V and J are TRBV5-8 and TRBJ2-5, with 9 positions matching TRBD1. J gave up 6 bases and V 4 bases, and 7 bases lay outside the gene matches. The CDR3 loop spans 14 amino acids. Germline assignment: CDR1 SGHTS and CDR2 YDEGEE.

This clonotype was seen many times. The chain uses TRBV12-3 or TRBV12-4 and TRBJ1-5; TRBD1 might be the D (5 bases). Trimming pared 7 bases from V and 5 bases from J, leaving 12 bases between. This CDR3 has 13 amino acids. The CDR3 sequence is CASNQGLDQPQHF. Written as DNA, the CDR3 is TGTGCCAGCAACCAGGGCTTGGATCAGCCCCAGCATTTT.

At least ten counts were recorded for this clonotype. The chain has TRBV20-1 and TRBJ1-2; D is perhaps TRBD1 (5 bases). CDR3 size: 13 residues. Germline CDR1 DFQATT, CDR2 SNEGSKA (reference sequence). V was clipped by 6 bases and J by 2 bases, with 13 bases between them. DNA of the CDR3: TGCAGTGCAACTGGGACGGAGAACTATGGCTACACCTTC. Translation: CSATGTENYGYTF.

J is TRBJ2-5 and V is TRBV7-8; 8 bases match TRBD2. The CDR3 is 15 residues long. CDR1 and CDR2 from the germline V gene are SGHVS and FQNEAQ. V lost 5 bases, J lost 4 bases, and 9 bases stayed unmatched. Here the CDR3 reads CASSRGGAGVETQYF. CDR3 DNA: TGTGCCAGCAGCCGGGGGGGGGCCGGTGTAGAGACCCAGTACTTC.

This clonotype was seen only a few times. J is TRBJ2-7 and V is TRBV4-1, with 9 bases identical to TRBD1. V lost 6 bases to trimming and J lost 3 bases; unmatched junction nucleotides: 9. The germline CDR1 and CDR2 sequences are MGHRA and YSYEKL. The CDR3 is 15 amino acids. The chain's CDR3 is CASSPGTGGYYEQYF. The CDR3 coding sequence is TGCGCCAGCAGTCCGGGAACAGGGGGCTACTACGAGCAGTACTTC.

This clonotype was counted many times. The rearrangement uses TRBV4-2 and TRBJ1-5; no firm D call. The length of the CDR3 is 13 residues. Trimming removed 0 bases from V and 3 bases from J, with 3 bases in between. Germline loops: CDR1 LGHNA, CDR2 YNFKEQ. The DNA for the CDR3 is TGTGCCAGCAGCCAAGATTTCAATCAGCCCCAGCATTTT. It translates to CASSQDFNQPQHF.

The chain combines TRBV12-3 or TRBV12-4 with TRBJ2-7; 7 positions agree with TRBD1. The V segment lost 5 bases and the J segment 1 base; nucleotides outside the gene matches: 5. The CDR3 has 14 amino acids. CDR3 in amino acids: CASSTVRGSYEQYF. CDR3 nucleotide sequence: TGTGCCAGCAGTACGGTCAGGGGGTCCTACGAGCAGTACTTC.

This clonotype was counted between two and nine times. The chain is built from TRBV5-1 and TRBJ2-5; no firm D call. The CDR3 covers 13 residues. V lost 2 bases and J 2 bases, leaving 7 bases between the germline ends. Germline CDR1 SGHRS, CDR2 YFSETQ. The CDR3 loop reads CASSFTGQETQYF. The CDR3, as DNA: TGCGCCAGCAGCTTTACCGGACAAGAGACCCAGTACTTC.

The chain uses TRBV4-3 and TRBJ1-1, with D unclear. V dropped 1 base and J dropped 10 bases, with 16 bases sitting between them. This CDR3 contains 14 residues. CDR1 is LGHNA and CDR2 is YSLEER in the germline V gene. CDR3 DNA: TGCGCCAGCAGCCAAGGGATTGGGGAACTGGGAGCTTTCTTT. Its protein is CASSQGIGELGAFF.

This clonotype was recorded a few times. The J gene is TRBJ2-7, the V gene TRBV10-3, with D maybe TRBD1 (6 bases). Trimming took 4 bases from V and 3 from J, leaving 10 bases between them. Germline V gives CDR1 ENHRY, CDR2 SYGVKD. The CDR3 is 13 residues long. The CDR3 sequence is CAISAVQGYEQYF. The CDR3 coding sequence is TGTGCCATCAGTGCGGTACAGGGCTACGAGCAGTACTTC.

Of note for this clonotype: A much larger clone sits a single nucleotide away, making a read error possible. DNA of the CDR3: TGCAGTGCCCAAGGACACTACGAGCAGTACTTC. It yields the protein CSAQGHYEQYF. This rearrangement joins TRBV20-1 to TRBJ2-7, with D maybe TRBD1 (5 bases). The V gene lost 6 bases and the J gene lost 3 bases, with 9 bases spanning the gap. CDR3 length: 11 residues. Germline V lookup: CDR1 DFQATT, CDR2 SNEGSKA (reference sequence).

This clonotype was counted at least ten times. The V and J genes are TRBV6-5 and TRBJ2-2; 8 bases are a match to TRBD2. CDR1 MNHEY and CDR2 SVGAGI come from the germline V gene. The CDR3 consists of 15 residues. V gave up 9 bases and J gave up 6 bases; unmatched junction bases: 12. This chain's CDR3 is CASALGSGSAGELFF. Written as DNA, the CDR3 is TGTGCCAGTGCCCTTGGGAGCGGGAGTGCCGGGGAGCTGTTTTTT.

About this clonotype: A much larger clone differs from this one at a single base, so this may be a read error. The V gene is TRBV7-2, the J gene TRBJ2-1; D is undetermined. Germline CDR1 SGHTA, CDR2 FQGNSA. CDR3 length equals 16 residues. The CDR3 here is CACSLQLANAGNEQFF. The CDR3 DNA follows: TGTGCCTGCAGCTTACAGCTGGCGAACGCAGGAAATGAGCAGTTCTTC. The full variable domain, with the rest looked up from reference TRBV7-2 and TRBJ2-1, is GAGVSQSPSNKVTEKGKDVELRCDPISGHTALYWYRQSLGQGLEFLIYFQGNSAPDKSGLPSDRFSAERTGGSVSTLTIQRTQQEDSAVYLCACSLQLANAGNEQFFGPGTRLTVL.

This clonotype was detected ten times or more. The V call is TRBV12-3 or TRBV12-4, the J call TRBJ1-2, with 8 positions matching TRBD1. V was pared by 7 bases and J by 7 bases, with 11 bases of the junction left unmatched. The CDR3 extends over 14 amino acids. The CDR3 coding sequence is TGTGCCAGCATGCCTGGGGGACAGGTCTTTGGCTACACCTTC. Its translation is CASMPGGQVFGYTF.